Reported below is one T cell receptor (beta chain). Its antigen is undetermined. The sample comes from a study of T-cell reconstitution after alpha-beta-depleted transplantation in children. General study points: Expanded graft clones numbering several hundred reportedly gave rise to alpha-beta T cells about two months after transplant. Once a year had passed after transplant, T-cell counts and diversity came mostly from newly produced T cells.

Library preparation (for TCRbeta) was performed with unique molecular identifiers. TCRdb re-derived calls from the PCR reads in MiXCR, one entry per CDR3 protein. The table includes hundreds of thousands of distinct CDR3 sequences, about an eighth detected once. The V gene end was trimmed by 2 bases and the J gene end by 1 base; junction bases not matched to a gene: 4. The CDR3 contains 16 residues. This specimen consisted of PBMCs, obtained before TCRalphabeta/CD19-depleted stem cell transplant. This chain uses TRBV12-3 or TRBV12-4 with TRBJ2-5, with 10 bases fitting TRBD2. The source of this sequence is a girl aged 2-15 years with congenital amegakaryocytic thrombocytopenia, due to receive a stem cell transplant. This chain's CDR3 is CASSLRTSGGQETQYF. CDR3 DNA: TGTGCCAGCAGTTTACGGACTAGCGGAGGCCAAGAGACCCAGTACTTC.